This TCR beta chain was observed in a study of T cell responses to AZD1222 COVID-19 vaccine. The CDR3 loop spans 14 amino acids. Germline V gives CDR1 LGHDT, CDR2 YNNKEL (reference sequence). V shed 5 bases, J shed 5 bases, and the junction held 7 bases outside the gene matches. TCRdb's copy holds only in-frame clones and misses some; the assay was immunoSEQ multiplex PCR. Among 150,000 to 200,000 clones listed, about 90% were seen once. Sequences were derived from peripheral blood, sampled 28 days after the second AZD1222 dose. This receptor was obtained from an adult who received the AZD1222 COVID-19 vaccine. V gene TRBV3-1 (or the pseudogene TRBV3-2) combines with J gene TRBJ1-1; 8 bases are a match to TRBD1. This CDR3 reads CASSTGTGRTEAFF. Here the CDR3 DNA reads TGTGCCAGCAGCACGGGGACAGGCCGGACTGAAGCTTTCTTT.